The entry below gives a single T cell receptor beta chain sequence along with its context. These data originate in a study of blood T cell repertoires in COVID-19. Overall study context: Samples of COVID-19 (acute and convalescent) were obtained from the United States, Italy and Spain.

The CDR3 length is 14 residues. V gave up 7 bases and J gave up 7 bases; unmatched junction bases: 12. Germline loops: CDR1 SQVTM, CDR2 ANQGSEA. Profiled with immunoSEQ multiplex PCR; TCRdb holds only in-frame clones, not every one. The table includes some 130,000 clones, 85% to 90% detected once. The TCR sequence derives from a man aged 55 to 70 with active or convalescent COVID-19. Sequencing input: peripheral blood. This sequence joins TRBV29-1 and TRBJ2-3, with TRBD2 identical over 9 bases. The CDR3 nucleotides read TGCAGCGCCCCTCATAGCGGGAGTGTCAATACGCAGTATTTT. Translation gives CSAPHSGSVNTQYF.